These T cell receptor beta chains were read from a single sample in a study of glioma-infiltrating T cells after dendritic cell vaccination. Clones were read by immunoSEQ multiplex PCR, and TCRdb kept only the in-frame ones, dropping some. The table has roughly 98,000 clones, 86% seen once. Sequences were derived from blood, sampled before dendritic cell vaccination. These TCRs come from a human donor with glioblastoma. Each CDR3 is given with its conserved first and last residue. Fields, in order: D gene, clone size, V gene, J gene, CDR3 protein, CDR3 DNA. A D gene is named only where the DNA matches it firmly. Where a row states a size, it is once, few, many or the class of an expanded clone; other rows omit it.

NA	NA	TRBV9	TRBJ2-1	CASNEDGGYIAYNEQFF	TGTGCCAGCAACGAGGATGGTGGCTATATCGCCTACAATGAGCAGTTCTTC
TRBD1	NA	TRBV2	TRBJ1-1	CASSERDRATEAFF	TGTGCCAGCAGTGAAAGGGACAGGGCCACTGAAGCTTTCTTT
NA	NA	TRBV5-5	TRBJ2-1	CASRASYNEQFF	TGTGCCAGCAGGGCCTCCTACAATGAGCAGTTCTTC
TRBD1	NA	TRBV19	TRBJ2-7	CASSMDRGRYEQYF	TGTGCCAGTAGTATGGACAGGGGAAGGTACGAGCAGTACTTC
NA	NA	TRBV30	TRBJ2-7	CAWSVTIYEQYF	TGTGCCTGGAGTGTAACTATCTACGAGCAGTACTTC
NA	NA	TRBV28	TRBJ2-1	CASSFPAGGYNEQFF	TGTGCCAGCAGTTTCCCAGCCGGGGGATACAATGAGCAGTTCTTC
NA	NA	TRBV4-1	TRBJ2-7	CASSQGREQYF	TGCGCCAGCAGCCAAGGGCGGGAGCAGTACTTC
TRBD2	NA	TRBV9	TRBJ2-1	CASSQTLAGGLGNEQFF	TGTGCCAGCAGCCAGACGCTAGCGGGAGGCCTAGGAAATGAGCAGTTCTTC
TRBD2	NA	TRBV7-9	TRBJ2-1	CASSLGLAGSSYNEQFF	TGTGCCAGCAGCTTAGGGCTAGCGGGGAGCTCCTACAATGAGCAGTTCTTC
NA	NA	TRBV7-2	TRBJ2-1	CASSLAAIGRGVSYNEQFF	TGTGCCAGCAGCTTAGCAGCGATAGGGCGGGGAGTCTCCTACAATGAGCAGTTCTTC
NA	NA	TRBV5-1	TRBJ1-1	CASSLLLQTNTEAFF	TGCGCCAGCAGCTTGTTGTTACAAACAAACACTGAAGCTTTCTTT
TRBD1	NA	TRBV9	TRBJ1-3	CASSPIMTGGAGNTIYF	TGTGCCAGCAGCCCCATAATGACAGGGGGCGCTGGAAACACCATATATTTT
TRBD2	NA	TRBV2	TRBJ2-5	CASSERAGGGETQYF	TGTGCCAGCAGTGAAAGGGCGGGAGGCGGGGAGACCCAGTACTTC
TRBD1	NA	TRBV29-1	TRBJ1-3	CSVVPPDRAGNTIYF	TGCAGCGTCGTCCCCCCTGACAGGGCTGGAAACACCATATATTTT
NA	NA	TRBV19	TRBJ2-7	CASSIAGASYEQYF	TGTGCCAGTAGTATTGCGGGGGCCTCCTACGAGCAGTACTTC
NA	NA	TRBV29-1	TRBJ1-3	CSAATDSGNTIYF	TGCAGCGCTGCTACAGACTCTGGAAACACCATATATTTT
NA	NA	TRBV29-1	TRBJ2-7	CSVVGRDSYEQYF	TGCAGCGTTGTGGGCAGGGATTCCTACGAGCAGTACTTC
NA	NA	TRBV2	TRBJ1-5	CASSESGGKGQPQHF	TGTGCCAGCAGTGAATCGGGAGGAAAGGGGCAGCCCCAGCATTTT
TRBD2	NA	TRBV28	TRBJ2-7	CASRTGLAFYEQYF	TGTGCCAGCAGAACGGGACTAGCGTTCTACGAGCAGTACTTC
TRBD1	NA	TRBV19	TRBJ2-2	CASRATGVNTGELFF	TGTGCCAGTAGGGCGACAGGGGTGAACACCGGGGAGCTGTTTTTT
TRBD1	NA	TRBV6-6	TRBJ2-3	CASRGTARGTDTQYF	TGTGCCAGCAGGGGGACAGCTCGGGGCACAGATACGCAGTATTTT
TRBD2	NA	TRBV7-3	TRBJ2-1	CASSPTSGGYNEQFF	TGTGCCAGCAGTCCGACTAGCGGGGGATACAATGAGCAGTTCTTC
TRBD1	NA	TRBV18	TRBJ2-7	CASSPRQGGSSEQYF	TGTGCCAGCTCACCTCGACAGGGTGGTTCCTCCGAGCAGTACTTC
NA	NA	TRBV18	TRBJ1-6	CASSPNRDSPLHF	TGTGCCAGCTCACCAAACAGGGATTCACCCCTCCACTTT
NA	NA	TRBV6-5	TRBJ1-1	CASRSEVEAFF	TGTGCCAGCAGGTCGGAGGTTGAAGCTTTCTTT
NA	NA	TRBV2	TRBJ1-4	CAAHPGGNEKLFF	TGTGCCGCCCACCCGGGGGGAAATGAAAAACTGTTTTTT
TRBD1	many	TRBV6-4	TRBJ1-1	CASSRTGNTEAFF	TGTGCCAGCAGCCGGACAGGGAACACTGAAGCTTTCTTT
NA	NA	TRBV11-2	TRBJ2-1	CASRGGVDNEQFF	TGTGCCAGCAGAGGGGGTGTTGACAATGAGCAGTTCTTC
NA	NA	TRBV28	TRBJ1-2	CASRSTGRAYGYTF	TGTGCCAGCAGATCAACAGGCAGGGCGTATGGCTACACCTTC
NA	NA	TRBV7-3	TRBJ2-3	CAGGTRGTDTQYF	TGTGCCGGCGGGACTCGTGGCACAGATACGCAGTATTTT
NA	NA	TRBV7-9	TRBJ1-2	CASSLGGYGYTF	TGTGCCAGCAGCTTGGGGGGCTATGGCTACACCTTC
TRBD1	NA	TRBV28	TRBJ1-4	CASSSPGKQGAEKLFF	TGTGCCAGCAGTTCCCCAGGGAAACAGGGGGCGGAAAAACTGTTTTTT
NA	few	TRBV28	TRBJ2-1	CASSLLQGVEQFF	TGTGCCAGCAGTTTACTTCAGGGTGTTGAGCAGTTCTTC
TRBD1	NA	TRBV6-1	TRBJ1-4	CASSEDTGGPATNEKLFF	TGTGCCAGCAGTGAAGATACAGGGGGTCCTGCAACTAATGAAAAACTGTTTTTT
NA	NA	TRBV5-1	TRBJ1-1	CASSLGGGGYRSNTEAFF	TGCGCCAGCAGCTTGGGAGGTGGGGGGTACAGGTCGAACACTGAAGCTTTCTTT
NA	NA	TRBV5-4	TRBJ2-1	CASSYPADEQFF	TGTGCCAGCAGCTACCCGGCGGATGAGCAGTTCTTC
TRBD1	NA	TRBV28	TRBJ2-4	CASTPQGGPAKNIQYF	TGTGCCAGCACCCCGCAAGGGGGCCCCGCCAAAAACATTCAGTACTTC
NA	NA	TRBV6-5	TRBJ1-2	CASKPYTF	TGTGCCAGCAAGCCCTACACCTTC
NA	NA	TRBV15	TRBJ2-7	CATSRDREVHEQYF	TGTGCCACCAGCAGAGATCGTGAGGTCCACGAGCAGTACTTC
TRBD1	NA	TRBV25-1	TRBJ1-2	CASSNPGQGAPGYTF	TGTGCCAGCAGTAATCCGGGACAGGGGGCACCTGGCTACACCTTC
NA	NA	TRBV28	TRBJ1-2	CASSFPGTNNGYTF	TGTGCCAGCAGTTTCCCCGGGACAAACAATGGCTACACCTTC
TRBD2	once	TRBV5-4	TRBJ2-7	CASSLNSGRENEQYF	TGTGCCAGCAGCTTGAATAGCGGGAGGGAAAACGAGCAGTACTTC